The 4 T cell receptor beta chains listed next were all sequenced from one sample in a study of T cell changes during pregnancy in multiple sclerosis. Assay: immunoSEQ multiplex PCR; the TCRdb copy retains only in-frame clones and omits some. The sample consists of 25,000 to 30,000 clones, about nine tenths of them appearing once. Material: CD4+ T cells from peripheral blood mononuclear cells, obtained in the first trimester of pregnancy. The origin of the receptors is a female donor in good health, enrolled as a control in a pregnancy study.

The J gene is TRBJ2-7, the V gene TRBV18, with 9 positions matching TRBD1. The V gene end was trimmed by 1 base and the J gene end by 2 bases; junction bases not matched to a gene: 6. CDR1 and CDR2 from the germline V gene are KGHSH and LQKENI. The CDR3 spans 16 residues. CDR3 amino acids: CASSPRGQGGPYEQYF. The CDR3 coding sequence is TGTGCCAGCTCACCACGGGGACAGGGAGGACCCTACGAGCAGTACTTC.

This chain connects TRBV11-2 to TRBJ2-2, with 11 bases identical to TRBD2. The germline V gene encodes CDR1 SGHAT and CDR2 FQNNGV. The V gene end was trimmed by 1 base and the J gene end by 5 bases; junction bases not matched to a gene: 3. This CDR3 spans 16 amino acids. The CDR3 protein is CASSLVASGGTGELFF. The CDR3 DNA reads TGTGCCAGCAGCTTAGTCGCTAGCGGGGGGACCGGGGAGCTGTTTTTT.

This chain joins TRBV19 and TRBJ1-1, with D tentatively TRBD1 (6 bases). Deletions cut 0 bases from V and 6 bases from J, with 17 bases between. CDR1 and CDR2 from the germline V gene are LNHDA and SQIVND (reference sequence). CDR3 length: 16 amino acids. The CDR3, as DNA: TGTGCCAGTAGTATAGATTTAATTCGGGGGGCGGCTGAAGCTTTCTTT. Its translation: CASSIDLIRGAAEAFF.

The chain's CDR3 is CASCARGGANTEAFF. As DNA, the CDR3 is TGTGCCAGTTGCGCACGTGGGGGGGCGAACACTGAAGCTTTCTTT. The chain recombines TRBV19 with TRBJ1-1; maybe TRBD1 (6 bases). Trimming took off 8 bases at V and 1 base at J, with 17 bases between the two ends. This CDR3 has 15 residues. Germline CDR1 and CDR2: LNHDA and SQIVND (reference sequence).